The 15 T cell receptor beta chains listed next were all sequenced from one sample in a study of molecular identifiers for immune sequencing clone quantification. One entry per CDR3 protein results from TCRdb running MiXCR on the PCR reads. The data contain 400,000 to 600,000 distinct CDR3 sequences, about 21% of them singletons. The sample consisted of naive CD8+ T cells from blood, with Jurkat cell RNA spiked in. Subset meaning: FACS-sorted CD8+CD4-CCR7+CD45RA+ naive T cells. The receptors shown here come from a human donor in good health. Some libraries in this study had Jurkat cell RNA spiked in.

The rearrangement joins TRBV20-1 to TRBJ2-3; 10 bases are a match to TRBD2. CDR3 length: 17 amino acids. V shed 2 bases, J shed 0 bases, and the junction held 8 bases outside the gene matches. Germline CDR1 DFQATT, CDR2 SNEGSKA (reference sequence). The CDR3 region has the DNA TGCAGTGCTAGACATAGCGGGGGGATTTTGAGCACAGATACGCAGTATTTT. This sequence encodes CSARHSGGILSTDTQYF.

This clonotype was detected many times. This chain uses TRBV6-5 with TRBJ2-7; D remains ambiguous. The V end was cut by 2 bases, the J end by 3 bases, with 2 bases between. The CDR3 sequence is 11 residues long. Germline CDR1 is MNHEY and CDR2 is SVGAGI. CDR3 region: CASSYLYEQYF. In nucleotides, the CDR3 is TGTGCCAGCAGTTACCTCTACGAGCAGTACTTC.

This clonotype was found many times. The chain employs TRBV19 and TRBJ2-1; tentatively, D is TRBD2 (5 bases). The CDR3 length is 13 residues. The V gene's germline CDR1 is LNHDA and CDR2 SQIVND (reference sequence). The V gene lost 10 bases and the J gene lost 7 bases, with 17 bases spanning the gap. The CDR3 region has the DNA TGTGCCACCCATGACGGACGGGGAAATGAGCAGTTCTTC. Encoded protein: CATHDGRGNEQFF.

V gene TRBV4-3 combines with J gene TRBJ2-7; 7 bases are shared with TRBD1. V lost 3 bases and J lost 2; bases outside the gene matches: 7. Germline V gene sequence: CDR1 LGHNA, CDR2 YSLEER. The CDR3 length is 15 residues. The CDR3 reads CASSHEEGTAYEQYF. CDR3 nucleotides: TGCGCCAGCAGCCATGAAGAAGGGACAGCCTACGAGCAGTACTTC.

This clonotype was seen many times. This chain uses TRBV4-1 with TRBJ1-4; D possibly corresponds to TRBD1 (6 bases). CDR1 and CDR2 from the germline V gene are MGHRA and YSYEKL. The CDR3 is 15 residues long. Trimming cost V 4 bases and J 3 bases, with 12 bases left between them. The CDR3 DNA is TGCGCCAGCAGCCCCACAGGGCCGGCTAATGAAAAACTGTTTTTT. Translated: CASSPTGPANEKLFF.

On this clonotype itself: A much larger clone is a single base away; this may be a read error. This CDR3 fails to terminate in the conserved phenylalanine or tryptophan, so it likely reflects a read error. The chain uses TRBV20-1 and TRBJ2-3, with 7 positions matching TRBD2. J lost 2 bases, V lost 7 bases, and 3 bases had no gene match. CDR1 and CDR2 from the germline V gene are DFQATT and SNEGSKA (reference sequence). The CDR3 extends over 12 amino acids. The CDR3 region has the DNA TGCAGTGGGGCGGGGGACACAGATACGCAGTATCTT. This gives the protein CSGAGDTDTQYL.

The chain carries TRBV6-1 and TRBJ2-3, with D perhaps matching TRBD2 (6 bases). V lost 6 bases and J lost 1, with 20 bases in between. The CDR3 length is 17 residues. Per the germline V gene, CDR1 is MNHNS and CDR2 is SASEGT. The CDR3 region has the DNA TGTGCCAGCAGCGAAAGGAACCTGGGGGGTCGCACAGATACGCAGTATTTT. Encoded protein: CASSERNLGGRTDTQYF.

The V call is TRBV7-8, the J call TRBJ1-4, with TRBD1 matching over 7 bases. The germline gives CDR1 SGHVS, CDR2 FQNEAQ. The V gene end was trimmed by 4 bases and the J gene end by 5 bases; junction bases not matched to a gene: 16. The CDR3 is made up of 18 amino acids. The CDR3 nucleotides read TGTGCCAGCAGCTCCTCCCCAGAGACAGGGACGAGCAATGAAAAACTGTTTTTT. This gives the protein CASSSSPETGTSNEKLFF.

In its sample, this clonotype was seen many times. V gene TRBV7-6 combines with J gene TRBJ1-1; TRBD1 matches 7 bases. The CDR3 sequence is 14 residues long. Per germline, CDR1 SGHVS and CDR2 FNYEAQ. The junction had 5 bases not matched to a gene; V was cut back by 3 bases and J by 4 bases. CDR3: CASSFTGVTTEAFF. In DNA form, the CDR3 reads TGTGCCAGCAGCTTTACAGGGGTTACCACTGAAGCTTTCTTT.

Comment on this clonotype: A read error is possible here, since a much larger clone lies one base away. J is TRBJ2-7 and V is TRBV12-3 or TRBV12-4; 10 bases match TRBD1. The trim removed 10 bases at V and 5 bases at J, leaving 14 bases unmatched. CDR3 length: 15 amino acids. The CDR3 spells CANSPLRQGADEQYF. The CDR3 DNA reads TGTGCCAACAGCCCCCTCAGACAGGGGGCGGACGAGCAGTACTTC.

A few counts support this clonotype. A read error may be the cause here, since a much bigger clone is one base away. This sequence joins TRBV7-6 and TRBJ2-3, with 10 bases fitting TRBD2. This CDR3 has 14 amino acids. Germline values: CDR1 SGHVS, CDR2 FNYEAQ. Germline trimming cut 6 bases from V and 6 bases from J; bases unmatched to any gene: 6. CDR3 amino acids: CASSLAGVMDTQYF. DNA for the CDR3: TGTGCCAGCAGTCTAGCGGGAGTGATGGATACGCAGTATTTT.

The chain is built from TRBV27 and TRBJ2-1; either TRBD1 or TRBD2 may fit D (5 bases each). This CDR3 is built from 16 residues. The V gene's germline CDR1 is MNHEY and CDR2 SMNVEV (reference sequence). Trimming removed 7 bases at V and 6 bases at J, with 22 bases between. In DNA, the CDR3 is TGTGCCAGCACCCCTACCCGAGTACTAGGGACCAATGAGCAGTTCTTC. Protein sequence: CASTPTRVLGTNEQFF.

The chain couples TRBV7-9 to TRBJ2-1; D is unresolved. V was clipped by 8 bases and J by 7 bases, with 18 bases between them. The CDR3 extends over 14 amino acids. CDR1 and CDR2 from the germline V gene are SEHNR and FQNEAQ (reference sequence). CDR3 in amino acids: CASRTGPGRNEQFF. In DNA, the CDR3 is TGTGCCAGCCGAACCGGCCCGGGCCGGAATGAGCAGTTCTTC.

This clonotype was counted a few times. V is TRBV2 and J is TRBJ2-1; D possibly matches TRBD1 or TRBD2 (7 bases each). Germline assignment: CDR1 SNHLY and CDR2 FYNNEI. With 0 bases removed from V and 8 bases from J, the gap between germline ends came to 14 bases. The CDR3 has 15 amino acids. CDR3 region: CASSEAWDSGDEQFF. In DNA, the CDR3 is TGTGCCAGCAGTGAAGCGTGGGACAGCGGGGATGAGCAGTTCTTC.

This chain links TRBV28 with TRBJ2-3; D may be TRBD1 (6 bases). Germline V CDR1 and CDR2: MDHEN, SYDVKM. The germline V and J ends were trimmed by 6 bases and 2 bases, with 15 bases remaining between them. This CDR3 has 15 residues. CDR3: CASSYSRGNTDTQYF. CDR3 nucleotide sequence: TGTGCCAGCAGCTATTCTAGGGGGAACACAGATACGCAGTATTTT.